A selection of T cell receptor beta chains follows, all from one sample in a study of shared clonotypes between healthy human individuals. The assay was immunoSEQ multiplex PCR, and TCRdb's table has in-frame clones only and misses some. The sample carries about 1,800,000 clones, over 85% recorded once. Source material: naive CD8+ T cells sorted from blood. All receptors derive from a man aged 18 to 35 in good health. CDR3s include the opening cysteine and the closing phenylalanine or tryptophan. Fields, in order: clone size, J gene, D gene, V gene, CDR3 DNA, CDR3 protein. A D gene is named only where the DNA matches it firmly. A row's size may be missing; if present it is once, few, many or a size class.

abundance: once; j_gene: TRBJ1-5; d_gene: TRBD1; v_gene: TRBV16; CDR3nt: TGTGCCAGCAGCCCAGACAGGGCACCCGATCAGCCCCAGCATTTT; CDR3aa: CASSPDRAPDQPQHF
abundance: .; j_gene: TRBJ1-1; d_gene: .; v_gene: TRBV4-3; CDR3nt: TGCGCCAGCAGCCCGTACCGGGGAACTGAAGCTTTCTTT; CDR3aa: CASSPYRGTEAFF
abundance: .; j_gene: TRBJ2-3; d_gene: .; v_gene: TRBV5-6; CDR3nt: TGTGCCAGCAGCTTGGGCAGGGCAACAGATACGCAGTATTTT; CDR3aa: CASSLGRATDTQYF
abundance: .; j_gene: TRBJ1-6; d_gene: .; v_gene: TRBV5-4; CDR3nt: TGTGCCAGCAGCTTCGGCTGGGGGGATAATTCACCCCTCCACTTT; CDR3aa: CASSFGWGDNSPLHF
abundance: once; j_gene: TRBJ2-2; d_gene: TRBD2; v_gene: TRBV30; CDR3nt: TGTGCCTGGAGTGTACGTAGCGGGGGGGGCACCGGGGAGCTGTTTTTT; CDR3aa: CAWSVRSGGGTGELFF
abundance: .; j_gene: TRBJ2-5; d_gene: .; v_gene: TRBV7-9; CDR3nt: TGTGCCAGCAGCTCGCCGACAGATAGGGAAGAGACCCAGTACTTC; CDR3aa: CASSSPTDREETQYF
abundance: .; j_gene: TRBJ2-1; d_gene: .; v_gene: TRBV2; CDR3nt: TGTGCTCGCTCCGGGAGCGGGTCCTACAATGAGCAGTTCTTC; CDR3aa: CARSGSGSYNEQFF
abundance: .; j_gene: TRBJ2-3; d_gene: .; v_gene: TRBV28; CDR3nt: TGTGCCAGCAGTTTATACCGGCTTAGCACAGATACGCAGTATTTT; CDR3aa: CASSLYRLSTDTQYF
abundance: .; j_gene: TRBJ1-4; d_gene: .; v_gene: TRBV21-1; CDR3nt: TGTGCCAGCAGCAAACGGAGCAAGCCAACTAATGAAAAACTGTTTTTT; CDR3aa: CASSKRSKPTNEKLFF
abundance: .; j_gene: TRBJ1-2; d_gene: TRBD1; v_gene: TRBV6-6; CDR3nt: TGTGCCAGCAGTTACGGACAGGGAGACGGCTACACCTTC; CDR3aa: CASSYGQGDGYTF
abundance: .; j_gene: TRBJ1-1; d_gene: TRBD1; v_gene: TRBV4-1; CDR3nt: TGCGCCAGCAGCCAAGATACAGGGGGCGGCACTGAAGCTTTCTTT; CDR3aa: CASSQDTGGGTEAFF
abundance: .; j_gene: TRBJ2-1; d_gene: .; v_gene: TRBV7-9; CDR3nt: TGTGCCAGCAGCCCCCCGCCCGCGGGTAAATACAATGAGCAGTTCTTC; CDR3aa: CASSPPPAGKYNEQFF
abundance: .; j_gene: TRBJ2-1; d_gene: .; v_gene: TRBV4-3; CDR3nt: TGCGCCAGCAGCCAAGATCCGGCCAGCGGGGAGGGGGAGGAGCAGTTCTTC; CDR3aa: CASSQDPASGEGEEQFF
abundance: .; j_gene: TRBJ2-7; d_gene: .; v_gene: TRBV27; CDR3nt: TGTGCCAGCAGTTTATCGGGGCCGAACTACGAGCAGTACTTC; CDR3aa: CASSLSGPNYEQYF
abundance: .; j_gene: TRBJ2-7; d_gene: TRBD1; v_gene: TRBV7-9; CDR3nt: TGTGCCAGCAGCGTACCAGGGACAGGGTACGAGCAGTACTTC; CDR3aa: CASSVPGTGYEQYF
abundance: once; j_gene: TRBJ1-2; d_gene: .; v_gene: TRBV29-1; CDR3nt: TGCAGCGTTGAAGTCGGATATGGCTACACCTTC; CDR3aa: CSVEVGYGYTF
abundance: .; j_gene: TRBJ2-6; d_gene: .; v_gene: TRBV19; CDR3nt: TGTGCCAGTCAAAAGGACCCCTATGGGGCCAACGTCCTGACTTTC; CDR3aa: CASQKDPYGANVLTF
abundance: .; j_gene: TRBJ1-1; d_gene: .; v_gene: TRBV7-3; CDR3nt: TGTGCCAGCAGCTTGTGGACAACTAACACTGAAGCTTTCTTT; CDR3aa: CASSLWTTNTEAFF
abundance: .; j_gene: TRBJ2-3; d_gene: .; v_gene: TRBV30; CDR3nt: TGTGCCTGGAGTGGGGGCACAGATACGCAGTATTTT; CDR3aa: CAWSGGTDTQYF
abundance: once; j_gene: TRBJ2-3; d_gene: TRBD2; v_gene: TRBV4-1; CDR3nt: TGCGCCAGCAGCCAAGTCCAGGGACCGGGACTAGGAACAGATACGCAGTATTTT; CDR3aa: CASSQVQGPGLGTDTQYF
abundance: .; j_gene: TRBJ1-2; d_gene: TRBD1; v_gene: TRBV7-9; CDR3nt: TGTGCCAGCAGCTCCTCGACAGGGCCGGTAGCCCCCCTTCCCTATGGCTACACCTTC; CDR3aa: CASSSSTGPVAPLPYGYTF
abundance: .; j_gene: TRBJ2-5; d_gene: .; v_gene: TRBV7-6; CDR3nt: TGTGCCAGCAGCTTTGGCCCGGGAGAGACCCAGTACTTC; CDR3aa: CASSFGPGETQYF
abundance: .; j_gene: TRBJ2-3; d_gene: .; v_gene: TRBV4-3; CDR3nt: TGCGCCAGCAGCCAAGATAACGGCCACACAGATACGCAGTATTTT; CDR3aa: CASSQDNGHTDTQYF
abundance: once; j_gene: TRBJ2-3; d_gene: .; v_gene: TRBV5-4; CDR3nt: TGTGCCAGCAGCTTGGGGGACAATACGCAGTATTTT; CDR3aa: CASSLGDNTQYF